These 16 T cell receptor beta chains share one sample of origin, sequenced in a study of blood T cell repertoires in COVID-19. Produced via immunoSEQ multiplex PCR; TCRdb's table is partial and in-frame only. The data hold some 250,000 clones, with around 80% observed a single time. The sequenced sample consisted of peripheral blood. The receptors were gathered from a man between 40 and 49 years old with acute or convalescent COVID-19.

The chain carries TRBV5-5 and TRBJ2-1; the match to TRBD2 covers 9 bases. The V segment lost 0 bases and the J segment 4 bases; nucleotides outside the gene matches: 2. From germline, CDR1 is SGHKS and CDR2 YYEKEE (reference sequence). The CDR3 sequence is 15 residues long. DNA for the CDR3: TGTGCCAGCAGCTTGGAGCTAGCGGGATACAATGAGCAGTTCTTC. It yields the protein CASSLELAGYNEQFF.

V and J are TRBV4-1 and TRBJ2-1; D might be TRBD2 (5 bases). Germline CDR1 and CDR2: MGHRA and YSYEKL. V gave up 0 bases and J gave up 4 bases, with 10 bases separating them. The CDR3 has 15 amino acids. The CDR3 sequence is CASSQEGWEYNEQFF. The CDR3 DNA follows: TGCGCCAGCAGCCAAGAAGGATGGGAGTACAATGAGCAGTTCTTC.

The chain carries TRBV6-5 and TRBJ1-1; TRBD1 aligns across 10 bases. This CDR3 has 15 residues. Losses at the gene ends were 6 bases for V and 4 bases for J; bases not matched to a gene: 8. From germline, CDR1 is MNHEY and CDR2 SVGAGI. The CDR3 reads CASRPSTGGVTEAFF. DNA of the CDR3: TGTGCCAGCAGACCCTCGACAGGGGGCGTCACTGAAGCTTTCTTT.

The chain links TRBV10-1 to TRBJ1-1, with 7 bases that match TRBD1. The V gene end was trimmed by 3 bases and the J gene end by 1 base; junction bases not matched to a gene: 5. This CDR3 contains 15 residues. Germline values: CDR1 WNHNN, CDR2 SYGVQD (reference sequence). This chain's CDR3 is CASSDGGQTNTEAFF. The CDR3 nucleotides read TGCGCCAGCAGTGACGGGGGACAGACGAACACTGAAGCTTTCTTT.

The chain combines TRBV7-3 with TRBJ2-1; TRBD2 aligns across 9 bases. Trimming cost V 1 base and J 9 bases; bases outside gene matches: 4. The CDR3 spans 14 residues. CDR1 SGHTA and CDR2 FQGTGA come from the germline V gene. CDR3 sequence reads: CASSLNPAGGEQFF. The CDR3 nucleotides are TGTGCCAGCAGCTTAAATCCAGCGGGAGGTGAGCAGTTCTTC.

This clone was counted between two and nine times. The chain has TRBV5-5 and TRBJ2-1; D is unresolved. With 0 bases removed from V and 7 bases from J, the gap between germline ends came to 11 bases. Germline CDR1 is SGHKS and CDR2 is YYEKEE (reference sequence). This CDR3 comprises 14 residues. CDR3: CASSLEVVSNEQFF. The CDR3 DNA reads as TGTGCCAGCAGCTTGGAAGTAGTATCTAATGAGCAGTTCTTC.

For the CDR3, the DNA is TGTGCCAGTAGTATAGTTGGAAGAGGTTCACCCCTCCACTTT. Its protein product is CASSIVGRGSPLHF. The V call is TRBV19, the J call TRBJ1-6; D unclear. Germline V gives CDR1 LNHDA, CDR2 SQIVND (reference sequence). CDR3 length: 14 amino acids. V shed 1 base and J shed 9 bases, with 10 bases lying between them.

This clone was counted a few times. The chain combines TRBV3-1 (or the pseudogene TRBV3-2) with TRBJ1-1, with D perhaps TRBD1 (6 bases). The CDR3 totals 14 residues. The V gene's germline CDR1 is LGHDT and CDR2 YNNKEL (reference sequence). Trimming cost V 1 base and J 7 bases, with 13 bases left between them. In DNA form, the CDR3 reads TGTGCCAGCAGCCAAGGACAGGACCTAATTGAAGCTTTCTTT. Its protein is CASSQGQDLIEAFF.

The rearrangement uses TRBV6-1 and TRBJ1-4; 7 bases are shared with TRBD1. The CDR3 contains 16 residues. V was clipped by 4 bases and J by 3 bases; unmatched bases: 8. The germline V gene has CDR1 MNHNS and CDR2 SASEGT. This CDR3 is CASSVRQGRANEKLFF. CDR3 DNA: TGTGCCAGCAGTGTCCGACAGGGTCGGGCTAATGAAAAACTGTTTTTT.

The chain links TRBV7-2 to TRBJ2-7; TRBD2 agrees at 8 bases. The CDR3 is made up of 15 amino acids. CDR1 and CDR2 from the germline V gene are SGHTA and FQGNSA. V was pared by 0 bases and J by 2 bases, with 3 bases of the junction left unmatched. The CDR3 region is CASSLAPLAAYEQYF. The CDR3 DNA sequence: TGTGCCAGCAGCTTAGCGCCACTAGCGGCCTACGAGCAGTACTTC.

V and J are TRBV3-1 (or the pseudogene TRBV3-2) and TRBJ1-5; TRBD1 matches 7 bases. Germline assignment: CDR1 LGHDT and CDR2 YNNKEL (reference sequence). The CDR3 has 15 residues. The J segment lost 5 bases and the V segment lost 1 base, leaving 5 bases of the junction unmatched. In nucleotides, the CDR3 is TGTGCCAGCAGCCAAGGGCAGGGGGGTCATCAGCCCCAGCATTTT. This encodes CASSQGQGGHQPQHF.

This chain uses TRBV19 with TRBJ2-2, with 8 bases lining up with TRBD2. Germline CDR1 reads LNHDA; CDR2 reads SQIVND (reference sequence). The CDR3 is made up of 14 amino acids. V was clipped by 10 bases and J by 4 bases; unmatched bases: 8. The CDR3 loop is CATSGSSGTGELFF. The CDR3 coding sequence is TGTGCCACCAGCGGGAGTAGTGGCACCGGGGAGCTGTTTTTT. Using reference TRBV19 and TRBJ2-2 for the parts outside the CDR3, the full variable domain is DGGITQSPKYLFRKEGQNVTLSCEQNLNHDAMYWYRQDPGQGLRLIYYSQIVNDFQKGDIAEGYSVSREKKESFPLTVTSAQKNPTAFYLCATSGSSGTGELFFGEGSRLTVL.

This clone was seen just once. V gene TRBV27 combines with J gene TRBJ1-1; 7 bases line up with TRBD1. There are 15 residues in the CDR3. The germline gives CDR1 MNHEY, CDR2 SMNVEV (reference sequence). Trimming took 3 bases from V and 0 from J; bases not matched to a gene: 4. The CDR3, as DNA: TGTGCCAGCAGTTTTTCAGGGGGAATGAACACTGAAGCTTTCTTT. Its protein product is CASSFSGGMNTEAFF.

V gene TRBV4-2 combines with J gene TRBJ2-3; possible D gene TRBD2, 6 bases. The CDR3 covers 17 residues. V lost 3 bases and J lost 2, with 18 bases in between. CDR1 is LGHNA, CDR2 YNFKEQ, per germline. The CDR3 spells CASSHSPPGDHTDTQYF. CDR3 DNA: TGTGCCAGCAGCCACTCCCCTCCGGGGGATCACACAGATACGCAGTATTTT.

The chain has TRBV25-1 and TRBJ1-4, with 7 bases that match TRBD1. The V gene end was trimmed by 3 bases and the J gene end by 10 bases; junction bases not matched to a gene: 14. Germline V gene lookup returns CDR1 MGHDK and CDR2 SYGVNS. The length of the CDR3 is 16 residues. CDR3 sequence: CASSDPSRGGEPKLFF. The CDR3 DNA reads TGTGCCAGCAGTGACCCATCGAGAGGGGGCGAGCCAAAACTGTTTTTT.

This clone was seen a single time. This chain uses TRBV6-5 with TRBJ2-3, with D perhaps matching TRBD2 (7 bases). V dropped 11 bases and J dropped 3 bases, with 12 bases sitting between them. The CDR3 totals 12 residues. Germline CDR1 reads MNHEY; CDR2 reads SVGAGI. For the CDR3, the DNA is TGTGCCGGGGGGGGCAGAACAGATACGCAGTATTTT. Amino acid sequence: CAGGGRTDTQYF.